These 15 T cell receptor beta chains came from one sample sequenced in a study of blood T cell repertoires in COVID-19. The repertoire was sequenced with immunoSEQ multiplex PCR; TCRdb's copy has only in-frame clones and lacks some. In the table there are about 140,000 clones, over 70% of which are singletons. The sequenced material came from peripheral blood. The source is a woman aged 55-70 years with acute or convalescent COVID-19.

This clone turned up a few times. Written as DNA, the CDR3 is TGTGCTAGTGGTTGGGCGGGACTAGCGGGAGGTCCCTCCTACGAGCAGTACTTC. Encoded protein: CASGWAGLAGGPSYEQYF. The rearrangement links TRBV12-5 to TRBJ2-7, with 15 bases aligning to TRBD2. V shed 4 bases, J shed 0 bases, and the junction held 7 bases outside the gene matches. CDR3 length equals 18 residues. Germline V lookup: CDR1 LGHNT, CDR2 FRNRAP.

The chain recombines TRBV24-1 with TRBJ2-7; 7 bases are shared with TRBD2. The V gene's germline CDR1 is KGHDR and CDR2 SFDVKD. The V segment lost 5 bases and the J segment 5 bases; nucleotides outside the gene matches: 5. The CDR3 contains 13 residues. CDR3 sequence: CATSGGGTHEQYF. As DNA, the CDR3 is TGTGCCACCAGTGGGGGGGGTACCCACGAGCAGTACTTC.

V gene TRBV11-2 combines with J gene TRBJ1-3; D perhaps matches TRBD1 (5 bases). CDR3 size: 15 residues. V was clipped by 5 bases and J by 1 base, with 12 bases between them. The germline CDR1 and CDR2 sequences are SGHAT and FQNNGV. CDR3 protein: CASSPGRASGNTIYF. CDR3 DNA: TGTGCCAGCAGCCCAGGCAGGGCGTCTGGAAACACCATATATTTT.

This sequence joins TRBV15 and TRBJ2-7; D gene ambiguous. CDR3 length: 13 amino acids. CDR1 and CDR2 (germline): LNHNV, YYDKDF (reference sequence). Trimming removed 1 base at V and 6 bases at J, with 10 bases between. The CDR3 DNA reads TGTGCCACCAGCAGAGTTCGTGGGCGCGAGCAGTACTTC. As protein: CATSRVRGREQYF.

This clone was observed a handful of times. The rearrangement uses TRBV28 and TRBJ1-1; possible D gene TRBD1, 6 bases. V was clipped by 4 bases and J by 0 bases, with 15 bases between them. The CDR3 has 16 amino acids. The V gene's germline CDR1 is MDHEN and CDR2 SYDVKM. CDR3: CASSWTDLVMNTEAFF. The CDR3 DNA reads as TGTGCCAGCAGTTGGACAGATCTAGTAATGAACACTGAAGCTTTCTTT.

V is TRBV28 and J is TRBJ1-5, with 8 bases matching TRBD1. With 2 bases clipped from V and 2 bases from J, the junction kept 2 bases outside the gene matches. Germline values: CDR1 MDHEN, CDR2 SYDVKM. There are 15 residues in the CDR3. CDR3 in DNA: TGTGCCAGCAGTTTACGGACAGGGCGCAATCAGCCCCAGCATTTT. It encodes CASSLRTGRNQPQHF.

The V gene is TRBV27, the J gene TRBJ2-4; weak D call: TRBD2 (6 bases). The CDR3 has 14 residues. V was pared by 2 bases and J by 6 bases, with 11 bases between. The germline V gene encodes CDR1 MNHEY and CDR2 SMNVEV (reference sequence). The CDR3 DNA follows: TGTGCCAGCAGTTTAGCGAGGAGGGGAAACATTCAGTACTTC. This gives the protein CASSLARRGNIQYF.

The rearrangement uses TRBV4-1 and TRBJ1-4, with D uncertain. The CDR3 length is 12 residues. Germline-derived CDR1 and CDR2 are MGHRA and YSYEKL. Trimming removed 1 base at V and 7 bases at J, with 4 bases between. Here the CDR3 DNA reads TGCGCCAGCAGCCAAGCACTTGAAAAACTGTTTTTT. As protein: CASSQALEKLFF.

The CDR3 nucleotides read TGTGCCAGCAGTTACTTATACAGGGGGTACGAGCAGTACTTC. Its protein product is CASSYLYRGYEQYF. The chain carries TRBV6-5 and TRBJ2-7; 8 bases are shared with TRBD1. Trimming at V came to 1 base and at J to 4 bases, leaving 3 bases not matched to a gene. CDR1 is MNHEY, CDR2 SVGAGI, per germline. CDR3 length equals 14 residues.

This clone has just a few counts. The chain couples TRBV19 to TRBJ1-2; perhaps TRBD1 as D (5 bases). The germline V and J ends were trimmed by 5 bases and 4 bases, with 20 bases remaining between them. This CDR3 is 16 amino acids long. Germline CDR1 reads LNHDA; CDR2 reads SQIVND (reference sequence). The CDR3, as DNA: TGTGCCAGTAGTTCCGGGGGTTTGGAACCCAGCTATGGCTACACCTTC. The encoded protein is CASSSGGLEPSYGYTF.

This chain connects TRBV6-5 to TRBJ2-7; 9 bases are shared with TRBD1. This CDR3 contains 14 residues. J gave up 7 bases and V 3 bases, and 7 bases lay outside the gene matches. Per germline, CDR1 MNHEY and CDR2 SVGAGI. The CDR3 is CASSYAGTGYEQYF. CDR3 DNA sequence: TGTGCCAGCAGTTATGCCGGGACAGGGTATGAGCAGTACTTC.

V is TRBV5-8 and J is TRBJ2-1, with D possibly matching TRBD1 (5 bases). The V and J ends lost 1 base and 6 bases respectively, with 17 bases between them. This CDR3 is 16 amino acids long. Per germline, CDR1 SGHTS and CDR2 YDEGEE. The DNA of the CDR3 is TGTGCCAGCAGCTTGACCCCCAGGGTAATCGGCAATGAGCAGTTCTTC. This translates into CASSLTPRVIGNEQFF.

The chain carries TRBV30 and TRBJ1-3; no clear D gene. With 4 bases removed from V and 4 bases from J, the gap between germline ends came to 14 bases. The CDR3 consists of 14 residues. CDR1 is GTSNPN and CDR2 is SVGIG in the germline V gene (reference sequence). In DNA, the CDR3 is TGTGCCTGGACCCTAAACCTTTGGGGAAACACCATATATTTT. The encoded protein is CAWTLNLWGNTIYF.

The gene calls are TRBV7-2 and TRBJ1-1; weak D call: TRBD1 (6 bases). CDR1 is SGHTA and CDR2 is FQGNSA in the germline V gene. The CDR3 sequence is 15 residues long. V lost 2 bases and J 8 bases, leaving 18 bases between the germline ends. The CDR3 bases are TGTGCCAGCAGCTTAATGATCGGGGGGCTCAAAGAAGCTTTCTTT. Residues: CASSLMIGGLKEAFF.

The rearrangement joins TRBV5-1 to TRBJ2-1; TRBD2 aligns across 11 bases. V was clipped by 7 bases and J by 0 bases; unmatched bases: 12. CDR1 is SGHRS and CDR2 is YFSETQ in the germline V gene. The CDR3 extends over 18 amino acids. For the CDR3, the DNA is TGCGCCAGCGCCCTTTTTTTAACTAGCGGGAGCTCCTACAATGAGCAGTTCTTC. It is translated as CASALFLTSGSSYNEQFF.